The 18 T cell receptor beta chains below were found in one sample sequenced in a study of cytomegalovirus exposure and HLA in healthy donors. PCR employed 60 Vbeta and 13 Jbeta primers. Here immunoSEQ multiplex PCR was the method, and the copy in TCRdb shows in-frame clones only, minus some. The data hold about 90,000 clones, with approximately 79% observed a single time. Source material: PBMCs. These TCRs come from a man aged 25 to 45 in good health and CMV-seronegative.

This CDR3 reads CASSGGPSYEQYF. The DNA of the CDR3 is TGTGCCAGCAGCGGAGGGCCTTCCTACGAGCAGTACTTC. The chain joins TRBV4-2 to TRBJ2-7, with D tentatively TRBD2 (6 bases). Trimming cost V 5 bases and J 1 base, with 9 bases left between them. The germline V gene encodes CDR1 LGHNA and CDR2 YNFKEQ. This CDR3 comprises 13 residues.

The J gene is TRBJ2-3, the V gene TRBV5-1; weak D call: TRBD1 (5 bases). Per germline, CDR1 SGHRS and CDR2 YFSETQ. Trimming took off 1 base at V and 0 bases at J, with 9 bases between the two ends. The CDR3 runs to 15 residues. The CDR3 DNA follows: TGCGCCAGCAGCTTGTCTCAGGGAAGCACAGATACGCAGTATTTT. This gives the protein CASSLSQGSTDTQYF.

The V call is TRBV5-4, the J call TRBJ2-5; 9 bases match TRBD2. Matching the DNA end better, TRBJ2-7 makes the J call doubtful. The CDR3 covers 14 residues. Germline V gives CDR1 SGHNT, CDR2 YYREEE (reference sequence). CDR3 bases: TGTGCCAGCAGCTTGGCTAGCGGGGAGAACGAGCAGTACTTC. It codes for CASSLASGENEQYF.

The chain is built from TRBV18 and TRBJ2-5; D remains unclear. Looked up from germline, CDR1 is KGHSH and CDR2 is LQKENI. V gave up 6 bases and J gave up 2 bases, with 4 bases separating them. The CDR3 sequence is 11 residues long. The CDR3 protein is CASSQQETQYF. The CDR3 nucleotides are TGTGCCAGCTCTCAACAAGAGACCCAGTACTTC.

DNA of the CDR3: TGTGCCAGCAGTTCCCGACTAGCGGGGAGCATTCAGTACTTC. Protein: CASSSRLAGSIQYF. The chain is built from TRBV7-9 and TRBJ2-4, with TRBD2 matching 11 bases. The germline gives CDR1 SEHNR, CDR2 FQNEAQ (reference sequence). CDR3 length: 14 amino acids. V was clipped by 6 bases and J by 9 bases; unmatched bases: 7.

The chain has TRBV6-1 and TRBJ1-2, with D hard to call. Deletions cut 0 bases from V and 7 bases from J, with 6 bases between. CDR1 is MNHNS and CDR2 is SASEGT in the germline V gene. This CDR3 comprises 12 residues. The CDR3 bases are TGTGCCAGCAGTGAAGCGCTGAGTGGCTACACCTTC. Residues: CASSEALSGYTF.

This clone was recorded only once. The chain joins TRBV4-2 to TRBJ1-2, with D unclear. The CDR3 runs to 15 residues. With 4 bases removed from V and 0 bases from J, the gap between germline ends came to 12 bases. CDR1 and CDR2 from the germline V gene are LGHNA and YNFKEQ. This chain's CDR3 is CASSRDMLANYGYTF. The CDR3 DNA reads as TGTGCCAGCAGCCGCGACATGTTAGCTAACTATGGCTACACCTTC.

The chain joins TRBV2 to TRBJ2-7; 9 bases map to TRBD1. The length of the CDR3 is 12 residues. Germline trimming cut 6 bases from V and 6 bases from J; bases unmatched to any gene: 3. The germline gives CDR1 SNHLY, CDR2 FYNNEI. The CDR3 coding sequence is TGTGCCAGCAGCCGGGACAGGGCCGAGCAGTACTTC. Translating gives CASSRDRAEQYF.

The genes are TRBV10-2 and TRBJ1-3; no definite D call. Germline V gene sequence: CDR1 WSHSY, CDR2 SAAADI. This CDR3 comprises 16 residues. V was trimmed by 5 bases and J by 0 bases, leaving 14 bases between them. The CDR3 protein is CASSLSPVTSGNTIYF. The CDR3 DNA reads TGCGCCAGCAGTCTCTCCCCAGTTACCTCTGGAAACACCATATATTTT.

The chain combines TRBV7-8 with TRBJ1-5, with D possibly matching TRBD1 (5 bases). V lost 2 bases to trimming and J lost 3 bases, with 14 bases between them. In germline, CDR1 is SGHVS, CDR2 FQNEAQ. The CDR3 spans 16 residues. CDR3 DNA sequence: TGTGCCAGCAGCTTAACGCCTCAGGGAAACAATCAGCCCCAGCATTTT. It specifies CASSLTPQGNNQPQHF.

CDR3: CASSATAYEQYF. The CDR3 DNA reads TGTGCCAGCAGCGCCACGGCCTACGAGCAGTACTTC. The chain uses TRBV14 and TRBJ2-7; D is undetermined. The CDR3 sequence is 12 residues long. Trimming cost V 5 bases and J 2 bases, with 7 bases left between them. Germline CDR1 and CDR2: SGHDN and FVKESK.

This sequence joins TRBV27 and TRBJ1-4, with no clear D. There are 14 residues in the CDR3. Per germline, CDR1 MNHEY and CDR2 SMNVEV (reference sequence). V lost 2 bases and J 5 bases, leaving 9 bases between the germline ends. The CDR3 is CASSLVSGNEKLFF. The CDR3 DNA reads TGTGCCAGCAGTTTAGTTTCAGGAAATGAAAAACTGTTTTTT.

The chain recombines TRBV7-9 with TRBJ1-6; D remains ambiguous. Looked up from germline, CDR1 is SEHNR and CDR2 is FQNEAQ (reference sequence). Trimming took 1 base from V and 6 from J, leaving 4 bases between them. CDR3 length: 13 amino acids. The CDR3, as DNA: TGTGCCAGCAGCTTAGACAGTAATTCACCCCTCCACTTT. Encoded protein: CASSLDSNSPLHF.

This clone showed up just once. Different DNA sequences within this sample yield the same CDR3. The chain links TRBV29-1 to TRBJ2-7; TRBD1 matches 7 bases. CDR1 is SQVTM, CDR2 ANQGSEA, per germline. The CDR3 runs to 12 residues. Trimming took 6 bases from V and 0 from J; bases not matched to a gene: 2. The CDR3 loop is CSVRTGSYEQYF. The CDR3 DNA reads TGCAGCGTGCGGACAGGCTCCTACGAGCAGTACTTC.

This chain joins TRBV9 and TRBJ2-3, with 11 bases lining up with TRBD1. With V trimmed by 4 bases and J by 2 bases, 6 bases remained unmatched. The CDR3 contains 16 residues. Looked up from germline, CDR1 is SGDLS and CDR2 is YYNGEE. The CDR3 sequence: CASSSRTGGDTDTQYF. CDR3 bases: TGTGCCAGCAGCTCTCGGACAGGGGGCGACACAGATACGCAGTATTTT.

This clone was observed a few times. The chain recombines TRBV27 with TRBJ1-5, with 7 bases matching TRBD1. The germline V gene has CDR1 MNHEY and CDR2 SMNVEV (reference sequence). The ends lost 3 bases at V and 5 bases at J; junction bases unmatched: 4. The CDR3 has 14 residues. The DNA for the CDR3 is TGTGCCAGCAGTTTGGACAGGACGGATCAGCCCCAGCATTTT. Its protein product is CASSLDRTDQPQHF.

This chain links TRBV6-1 with TRBJ1-1; tentative D call: TRBD1 (5 bases). The CDR3 contains 13 residues. V was trimmed by 7 bases and J by 6 bases, leaving 15 bases between them. Germline V lookup: CDR1 MNHNS, CDR2 SASEGT. The CDR3 protein is CASMPGWLAEAFF. The CDR3 nucleotides are TGTGCCAGCATGCCAGGGTGGTTAGCTGAAGCTTTCTTT.

Only a few counts were recorded for this clone. The chain uses TRBV5-6 and TRBJ1-4, with TRBD1 identical over 7 bases. V was pared by 4 bases and J by 7 bases, with 4 bases of the junction left unmatched. Germline lookup yields CDR1 SGHDT and CDR2 YYEEEE. CDR3 length: 13 residues. The DNA for the CDR3 is TGTGCCAGCAGCAGCTCAGGGGGTGAAAAACTGTTTTTT. It yields the protein CASSSSGGEKLFF.